This T cell receptor (beta chain) originates from a study of T cells in Graves' hyperthyroidism and ophthalmopathy. The CDR3 covers 14 residues. Germline V gene lookup returns CDR1 SGDLS and CDR2 YYNGEE. With 5 bases removed from V and 0 bases from J, the gap between germline ends came to 9 bases. From RNA transcripts, TCR beta CDR3 regions were amplified. HTBI primers were employed in a first-round RT-PCR of the TCR CDR3. TCRdb reprocessed the multiplex PCR reads via MiXCR and lists one record per CDR3 protein. The sample yields about 200,000 distinct CDR3 sequences, 15% to 20% seen once. The chain employs TRBV9 and TRBJ1-3; D possibly corresponds to TRBD1 (5 bases). Sequencing was performed on blood. This TCR was sampled from a man in his forties with Graves' hyperthyroidism. CDR3 residues: CASSGATSGNTIYF. The CDR3 DNA reads TGTGCCAGCAGTGGGGCCACCTCTGGAAACACCATATATTTT.